In this sample, the clone carrying this T cell receptor (beta chain) turned up once. Its antigen is unidentified. The junction differs from germline at one of its ends, possibly a read error. This CDR3 has 17 residues. The germline gives CDR1 SEHNR, CDR2 FQNEAQ (reference sequence). A multiplex PCR was run with 60 Vbeta primers and 13 Jbeta primers. Some clones are missing from TCRdb's copy, which holds only in-frame ones; the method was immunoSEQ multiplex PCR. The sample comprises around 100,000 clones, 74% of which are singletons, and approximately 2.5% rests with the top ten. The data are from a study of cytomegalovirus exposure and HLA in healthy donors. Turning to the study itself: Genotyping showed around 80% of approximately 430 donors falling in the Caucasian-associated ancestry cluster. Study outcomes and limitations: Certain indistinguishable V segments, among them TRBV6-2 and TRBV6-3, were excluded. Presence/absence analyses took donor sequencing depth as roughly uniform. A reported reduction in N-insertions relative to the roughly 710-donor mean was seen in an Asian-associated ancestry cluster in a later analysis.

This receptor was obtained from a man aged 50-60 years in good health and CMV-seropositive. The sequenced material came from PBMCs. V usage is TRBV7-9 and J usage is TRBJ2-7, with TRBD2 as a possible D gene (6 bases). The CDR3 region is CSSSLVRGARSAYEQYF. CDR3 in DNA: TGTTCCAGCAGCTTAGTGCGCGGGGCCAGGTCAGCCTACGAGCAGTACTTC.